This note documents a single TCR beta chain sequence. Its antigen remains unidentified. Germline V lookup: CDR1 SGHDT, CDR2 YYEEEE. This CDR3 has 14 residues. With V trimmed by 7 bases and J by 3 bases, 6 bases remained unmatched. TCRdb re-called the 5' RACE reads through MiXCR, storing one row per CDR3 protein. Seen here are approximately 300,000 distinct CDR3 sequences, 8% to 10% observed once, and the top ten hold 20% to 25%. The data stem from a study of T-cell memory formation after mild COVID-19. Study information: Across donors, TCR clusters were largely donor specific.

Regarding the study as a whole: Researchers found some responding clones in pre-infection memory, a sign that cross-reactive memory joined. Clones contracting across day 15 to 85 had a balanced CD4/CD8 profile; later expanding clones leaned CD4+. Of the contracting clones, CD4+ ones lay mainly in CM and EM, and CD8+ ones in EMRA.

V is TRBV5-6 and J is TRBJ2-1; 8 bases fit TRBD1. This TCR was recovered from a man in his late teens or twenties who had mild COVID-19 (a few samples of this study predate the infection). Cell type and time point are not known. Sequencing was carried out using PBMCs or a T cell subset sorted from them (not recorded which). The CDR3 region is CASAGTGIYNEQFF. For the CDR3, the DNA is TGTGCCAGCGCCGGGACAGGTATCTACAATGAGCAGTTCTTC.